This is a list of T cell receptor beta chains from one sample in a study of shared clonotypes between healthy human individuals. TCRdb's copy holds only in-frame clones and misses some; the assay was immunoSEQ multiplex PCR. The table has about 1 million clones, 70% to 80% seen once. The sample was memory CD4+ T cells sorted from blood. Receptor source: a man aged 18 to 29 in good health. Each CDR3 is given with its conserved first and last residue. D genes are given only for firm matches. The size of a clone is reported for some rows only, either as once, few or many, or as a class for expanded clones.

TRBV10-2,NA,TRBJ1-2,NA,TGCGCCAGCAGTGAACAGGGAGGCAACTATGGCTACACCTTC,CASSEQGGNYGYTF
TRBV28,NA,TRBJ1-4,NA,TGTGCCAGCAGTTTAAGGGGGGCAAGTGGTGAAAAACTGTTTTTT,CASSLRGASGEKLFF
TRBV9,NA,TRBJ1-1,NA,TGTGCCAGTAGGACTCCGTTCCCTGAAGCTTTCTTT,CASRTPFPEAFF
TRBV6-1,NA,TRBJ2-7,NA,TGTGCCAGCTCTGGAGGGCTCGAGCAGTACTTC,CASSGGLEQYF
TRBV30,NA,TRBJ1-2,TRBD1,TGTGCCTGGAGTGTAGGGGACAGACGGGATGGCTACACCTTC,CAWSVGDRRDGYTF
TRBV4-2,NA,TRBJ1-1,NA,TGTGCCAGCAGCCAAGATGAGGGGAACACTGAAGCTTTCTTT,CASSQDEGNTEAFF
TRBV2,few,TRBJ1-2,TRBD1,TGTGCCAGCAGCCTTAGACAGGGGGCAGAAACCTTC,CASSLRQGAETF
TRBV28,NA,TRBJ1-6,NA,TGTGCCAGCAGCTCACTTTACCCTAACCCTTCTAATTCACCCCTCCACTTT,CASSSLYPNPSNSPLHF
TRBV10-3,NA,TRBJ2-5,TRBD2,TGTGCCATCAGTGACGGCGGGAGAAGCGAGACCCAGTACTTC,CAISDGGRSETQYF
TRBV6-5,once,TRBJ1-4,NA,TGTGCCAGCAGTCACAGGGAACCTAATGAAAAACTGTTTTTT,CASSHREPNEKLFF
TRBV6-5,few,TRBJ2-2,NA,TGTGCCAGCAGTTACTCTCCCGGGGAGCTGTTTTTT,CASSYSPGELFF
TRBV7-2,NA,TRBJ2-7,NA,TGTGCCAGCAGCTTAGCATTCGGGGGCTTCAACGAGCAGTACTTC,CASSLAFGGFNEQYF
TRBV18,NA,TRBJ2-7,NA,TGTGCCAGCTCACTACTGGCGAGCTCTAACACCTACGAGCAGTACTTC,CASSLLASSNTYEQYF
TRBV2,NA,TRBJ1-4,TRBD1,TGTGCCAGCAGCGACCAGGACAGGAAGCGAAAACTGTTTTTT,CASSDQDRKRKLFF
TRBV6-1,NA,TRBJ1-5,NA,TGTGCCAGCAACCTGGGGCTTTACGGCAATCAGCCCCAGCATTTT,CASNLGLYGNQPQHF
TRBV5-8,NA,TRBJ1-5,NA,TGTGCCAGCAGCTTGGATCATGGACAGTCCAATCAGCCCCAGCATTTT,CASSLDHGQSNQPQHF
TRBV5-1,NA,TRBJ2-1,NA,TGCGCCAGCAGCTTGGGGTCGGGCGCTAGGCTAAATGAGCAGTTCTTC,CASSLGSGARLNEQFF
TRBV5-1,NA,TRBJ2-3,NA,TGCGCCAGCAGCTTACGTTCACCCACAGATACGCAGTATTTT,CASSLRSPTDTQYF
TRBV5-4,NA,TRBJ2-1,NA,TGTGCCAGCAGCCCCGACAGGCGCAATAAACAGTTCTTC,CASSPDRRNKQFF
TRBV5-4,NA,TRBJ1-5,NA,TGTGCCAGCAGCTTGGACAGAAACCAGCCCCAGCATTTT,CASSLDRNQPQHF
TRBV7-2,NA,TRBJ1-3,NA,TGTGCCAGCAGCCCGCGGACGGGACGATTCTCTGGAAACACCATATATTTT,CASSPRTGRFSGNTIYF
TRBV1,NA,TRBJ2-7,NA,TGCACCAGCAGCACAGGACTAGCGGAAGTCTACGAGCAGTACTTC,CTSSTGLAEVYEQYF
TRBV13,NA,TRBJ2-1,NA,TGTGCCAGCAGCTTGACATGGTTGAAGGGGAATGAGCAGTTCTTC,CASSLTWLKGNEQFF
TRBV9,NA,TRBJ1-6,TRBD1,TGTGCCAGCAGCATCCGGGACAGCCTTAATTCACCCCTCCACTTT,CASSIRDSLNSPLHF
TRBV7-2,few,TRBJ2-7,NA,TGTGCCACCGGGACGCGCCCCTACGAGCAGTACTTC,CATGTRPYEQYF
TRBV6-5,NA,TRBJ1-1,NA,TGTGCCGCAAATGGGGGTAGCGGCACTGAAGCTTTCTTT,CAANGGSGTEAFF
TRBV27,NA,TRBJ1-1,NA,TGTGCCAGCAGTTTGTTTCCTTTGAACACTGAAGCTTTCTTT,CASSLFPLNTEAFF
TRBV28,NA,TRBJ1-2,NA,TGTGCCAGCAGTCCAAATAGCAACTATGGCTACACCTTC,CASSPNSNYGYTF
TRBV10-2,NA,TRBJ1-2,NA,TGCGCCAGCAGAAGAACCGGGACCGAAGTCTATGGCTACACCTTC,CASRRTGTEVYGYTF
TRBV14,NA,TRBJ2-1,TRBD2,TGTGCCAGCAGCCTCTCTAGCGGGACCTTAGAGCAGTTCTTC,CASSLSSGTLEQFF
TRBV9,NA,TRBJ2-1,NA,TGTGCCAGCAGCCGACAAGGGGCCTCCTACAATGAGCAGTTCTTC,CASSRQGASYNEQFF
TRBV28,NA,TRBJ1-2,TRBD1,TGTGCCAGCAGTTTTCACAACCTGGGACAGGGATATGGCTACACCTTC,CASSFHNLGQGYGYTF
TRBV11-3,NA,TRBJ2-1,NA,TGTGCCAGCAGCTTAACAGGACCGGAGCAGTTCTTC,CASSLTGPEQFF
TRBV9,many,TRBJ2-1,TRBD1,TGTGCCAGCAGCGTCTTGGGACAGGGAGATGAGCAGTTCTTC,CASSVLGQGDEQFF
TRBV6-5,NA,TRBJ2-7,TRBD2,TGTGCCAGCACCCGGGGGGGGAGTTACGAGCAGTACTTC,CASTRGGSYEQYF
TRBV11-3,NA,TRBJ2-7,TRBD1,TGTGCCAGCAGCTTAGTTGGGCAGGGGGCCGGCGAGCAGTACTTC,CASSLVGQGAGEQYF
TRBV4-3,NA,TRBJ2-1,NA,TGCGCCAGCAGCCAGTGGAAGACCCTGCAGTACAATGAGCAGTTCTTC,CASSQWKTLQYNEQFF
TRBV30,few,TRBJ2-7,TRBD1,TGTGCCTGGAGTCGGACAGGCGACAACTACGAGCAGTACTTC,CAWSRTGDNYEQYF
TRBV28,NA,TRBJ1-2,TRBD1,TGTGCCAGCAGTTTGGGACAGGGGAGGTATGGCTACACCTTC,CASSLGQGRYGYTF
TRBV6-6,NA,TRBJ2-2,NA,TGTGCCAGCAGCCAGACAGTAAACACCGGGGAGCTGTTTTTT,CASSQTVNTGELFF
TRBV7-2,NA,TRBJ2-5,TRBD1,TGTGCCAGCCGCCGGGGACAGGGTTTAGGGACCCAGTACTTC,CASRRGQGLGTQYF
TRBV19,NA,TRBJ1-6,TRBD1,TGTGCCAGTAGTTCCGGGACAGGAAGACCCCTCCACTTT,CASSSGTGRPLHF
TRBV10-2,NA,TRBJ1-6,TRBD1,TGCGCCAGCAGTGAGGACAGGGACAGCTCGGGTTCACCCCTCCACTTT,CASSEDRDSSGSPLHF
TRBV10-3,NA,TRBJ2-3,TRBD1,TGTGCCATCAGCCGGGACAGGGAAAATACGCAGTATTTT,CAISRDRENTQYF
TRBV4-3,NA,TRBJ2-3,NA,TGCGCCAGCAGCCAAGTCCTAAACAGCCGCACAGATACGCAGTATTTT,CASSQVLNSRTDTQYF
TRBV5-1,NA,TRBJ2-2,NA,TGCGCCAGCAGCTTGGGAGCGCGGGCCAACACCGGGGAGCTGTTTTTT,CASSLGARANTGELFF
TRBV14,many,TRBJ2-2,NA,TGTGCCAGCAGCCAACTCACCGGGGAGCTGTTTTTT,CASSQLTGELFF
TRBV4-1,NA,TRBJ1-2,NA,TGCGCCAGCAGCCAATTCTTGGAGCCCCTGGGCTACACCTTC,CASSQFLEPLGYTF
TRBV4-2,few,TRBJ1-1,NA,TGTGCCAGCAGCCAAGATCTATCGAGGGGCCTATCGCGAGAAGCTTTCTTT,CASSQDLSRGLSREAFF
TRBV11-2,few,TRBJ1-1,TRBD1,TGTGCCAGCAGCCTCAGTCTTGGGACAGTAAAGACTGAAGCTTTCTTT,CASSLSLGTVKTEAFF
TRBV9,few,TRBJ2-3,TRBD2,TGTGCCAGCAGCGCGCGGGGGGGCGTGACAGATACGCAGTATTTT,CASSARGGVTDTQYF
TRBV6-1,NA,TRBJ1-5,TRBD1,TGTGCCAGCAGTGAATGGGGCAGGGGGGATCAGCCCCAGCATTTT,CASSEWGRGDQPQHF
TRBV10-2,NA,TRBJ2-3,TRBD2,TGCGCCAGCAGTGCGTCGGCGGGAGTTAGGACAGATACGCAGTATTTT,CASSASAGVRTDTQYF
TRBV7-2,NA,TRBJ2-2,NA,TGTGCCAGCAGCTTGGAGGGGCTCACCGGGGAGCTGTTTTTT,CASSLEGLTGELFF
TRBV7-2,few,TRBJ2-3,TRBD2,TGTGCCAGCAGCTTAGGTGTTAGCGGGTTCACAGATACGCAGTATTTT,CASSLGVSGFTDTQYF
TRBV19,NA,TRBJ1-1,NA,TGTGCCAGTAGTATCGACAGATACCCTGAAGCTTTCTTT,CASSIDRYPEAFF
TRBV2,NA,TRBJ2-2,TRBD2,TGTGCCAGCAGTGATTTAGCGGGGTTCGGCCTAGGGGAGCTGTTTTTT,CASSDLAGFGLGELFF